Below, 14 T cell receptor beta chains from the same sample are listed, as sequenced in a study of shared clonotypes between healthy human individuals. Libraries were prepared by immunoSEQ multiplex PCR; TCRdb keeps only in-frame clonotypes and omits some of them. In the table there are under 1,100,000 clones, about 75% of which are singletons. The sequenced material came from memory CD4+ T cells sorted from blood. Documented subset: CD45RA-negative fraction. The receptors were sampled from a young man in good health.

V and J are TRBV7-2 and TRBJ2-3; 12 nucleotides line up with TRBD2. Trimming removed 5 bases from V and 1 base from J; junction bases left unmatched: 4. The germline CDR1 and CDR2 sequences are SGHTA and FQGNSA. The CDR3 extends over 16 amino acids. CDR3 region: CASSLLAGGGTDTQYF. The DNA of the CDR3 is TGTGCCAGCAGCCTCCTAGCGGGAGGGGGCACAGATACGCAGTATTTT.

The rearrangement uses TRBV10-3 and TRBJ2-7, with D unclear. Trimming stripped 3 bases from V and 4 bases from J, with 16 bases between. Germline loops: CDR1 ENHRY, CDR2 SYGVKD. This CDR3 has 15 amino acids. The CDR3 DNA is TGTGCCATCAGTGAAGGGTCTAGTCTTCTGTACGAGCAGTACTTC. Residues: CAISEGSSLLYEQYF.

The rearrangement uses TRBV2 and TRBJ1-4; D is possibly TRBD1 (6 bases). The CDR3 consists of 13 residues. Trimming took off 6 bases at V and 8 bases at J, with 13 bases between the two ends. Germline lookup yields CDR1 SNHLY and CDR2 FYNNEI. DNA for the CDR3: TGTGCCAGCAGCGGGGAAAGGGGGGAAAAACTGTTTTTT. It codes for CASSGERGEKLFF.

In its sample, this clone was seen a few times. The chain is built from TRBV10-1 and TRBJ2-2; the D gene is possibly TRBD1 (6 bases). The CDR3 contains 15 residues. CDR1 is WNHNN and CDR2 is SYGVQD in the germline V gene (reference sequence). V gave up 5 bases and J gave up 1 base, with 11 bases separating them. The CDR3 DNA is TGCGCCAGCAGTACGGGACACTTGAACACCGGGGAGCTGTTTTTT. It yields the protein CASSTGHLNTGELFF.

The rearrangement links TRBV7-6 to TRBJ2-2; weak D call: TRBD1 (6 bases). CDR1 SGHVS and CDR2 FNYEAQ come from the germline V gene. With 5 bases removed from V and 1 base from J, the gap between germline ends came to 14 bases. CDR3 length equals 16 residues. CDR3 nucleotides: TGTGCCAGCAGCCCGAGAGAGGGGGAGAACACCGGGGAGCTGTTTTTT. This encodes CASSPREGENTGELFF.

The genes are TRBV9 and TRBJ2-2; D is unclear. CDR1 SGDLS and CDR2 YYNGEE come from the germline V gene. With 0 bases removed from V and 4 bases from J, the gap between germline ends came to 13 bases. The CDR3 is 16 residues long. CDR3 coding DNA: TGTGCCAGCAGCGTAGTTGGCCGGTTGGGCACCGGGGAGCTGTTTTTT. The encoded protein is CASSVVGRLGTGELFF. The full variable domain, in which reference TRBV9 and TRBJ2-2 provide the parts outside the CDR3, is DSGVTQTPKHLITATGQRVTLRCSPRSGDLSVYWYQQSLDQGLQFLIQYYNGEERAKGNILERFSAQQFPDLHSELNLSSLELGDSALYFCASSVVGRLGTGELFFGEGSRLTVL.

The CDR3 here is CAGGSSYNSPLHF. The CDR3 bases are TGTGCCGGAGGTAGCTCCTATAATTCACCCCTCCACTTT. The V gene is TRBV2, the J gene TRBJ1-6, with D unclear. V gave up 11 bases and J gave up 0 bases, with 8 bases separating them. CDR3 length equals 13 residues. Germline-derived CDR1 and CDR2 are SNHLY and FYNNEI.

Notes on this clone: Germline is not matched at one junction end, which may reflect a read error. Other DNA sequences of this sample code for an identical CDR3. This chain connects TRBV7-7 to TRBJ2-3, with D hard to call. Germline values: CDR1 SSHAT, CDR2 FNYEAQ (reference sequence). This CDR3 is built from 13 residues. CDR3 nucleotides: TGTGCTAGCAGCTTAGACCGCACAGATACGCAGTATTTT. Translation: CASSLDRTDTQYF.

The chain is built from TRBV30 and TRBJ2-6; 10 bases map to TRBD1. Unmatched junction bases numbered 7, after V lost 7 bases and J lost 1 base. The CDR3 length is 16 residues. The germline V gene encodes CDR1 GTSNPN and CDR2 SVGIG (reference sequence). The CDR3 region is CASGGTGDSGANVLTF. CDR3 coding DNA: TGTGCCTCGGGGGGGACAGGGGATTCTGGGGCCAACGTCCTGACTTTC.

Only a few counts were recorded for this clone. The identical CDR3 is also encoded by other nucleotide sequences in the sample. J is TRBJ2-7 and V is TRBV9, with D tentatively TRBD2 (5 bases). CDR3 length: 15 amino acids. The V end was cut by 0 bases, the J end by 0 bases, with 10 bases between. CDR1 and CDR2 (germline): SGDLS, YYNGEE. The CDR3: CASSVGGSYSYEQYF. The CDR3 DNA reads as TGTGCCAGCAGCGTAGGCGGGTCATACTCCTACGAGCAGTACTTC.

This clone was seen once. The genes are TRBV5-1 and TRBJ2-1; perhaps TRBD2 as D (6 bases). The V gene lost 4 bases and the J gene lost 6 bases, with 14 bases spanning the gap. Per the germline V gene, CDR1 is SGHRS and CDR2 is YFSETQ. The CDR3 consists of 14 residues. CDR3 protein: CASSLGLPGNEQFF. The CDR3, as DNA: TGCGCCAGCAGCCTGGGACTCCCAGGCAATGAGCAGTTCTTC.

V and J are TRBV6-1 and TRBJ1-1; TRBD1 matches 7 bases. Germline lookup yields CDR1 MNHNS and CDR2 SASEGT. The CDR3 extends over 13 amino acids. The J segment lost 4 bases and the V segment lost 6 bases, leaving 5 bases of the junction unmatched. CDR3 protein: CASRPTGSTEAFF. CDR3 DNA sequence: TGTGCCAGCAGACCGACAGGGTCCACTGAAGCTTTCTTT.

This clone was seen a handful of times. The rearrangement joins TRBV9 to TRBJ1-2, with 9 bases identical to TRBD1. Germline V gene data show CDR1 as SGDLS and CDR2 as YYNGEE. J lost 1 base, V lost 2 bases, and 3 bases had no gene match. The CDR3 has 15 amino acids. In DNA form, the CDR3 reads TGTGCCAGCAGCGTTACAGGGGGCGGTAACTATGGCTACACCTTC. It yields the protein CASSVTGGGNYGYTF.

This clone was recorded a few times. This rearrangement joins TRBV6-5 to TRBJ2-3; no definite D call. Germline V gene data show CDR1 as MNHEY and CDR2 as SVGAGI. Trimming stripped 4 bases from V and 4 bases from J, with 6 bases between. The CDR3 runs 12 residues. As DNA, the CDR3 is TGTGCCAGCAGTTCCACGGCAGATACGCAGTATTTT. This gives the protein CASSSTADTQYF.